This T cell receptor beta chain was sequenced during a study of neoadjuvant nivolumab and ipilimumab in lung cancer. This table comes from immunoSEQ multiplex PCR, and its TCRdb copy is limited to in-frame clones, with some not included. The sample holds roughly 20,000 clones; about nine tenths are singletons and the top ten take approximately 2.1%. The sequencing here drew on peripheral blood, taken before neoadjuvant nivolumab, alone or with ipilimumab. The TCR was taken from an adult with non-small cell lung cancer.

The CDR3 here is CASSFMGGDTEAFF. In nucleotides, the CDR3 is TGTGCCAGCAGCTTTATGGGGGGGGACACTGAAGCTTTCTTT. The chain is built from TRBV7-9 and TRBJ1-1, with TRBD1 as a possible D gene (5 bases). Germline CDR1 SEHNR, CDR2 FQNEAQ (reference sequence). This CDR3 comprises 14 residues. V lost 3 bases to trimming and J lost 3 bases, with 11 bases between them.